The clone carrying this TCR beta chain is deemed medium-sized (0.01 to 0.1%) by its frequency. Multiplex touch-down PCR amplified TRB using TRB-A and TRB-B pools in one tube. TCRdb reprocessed the multiplex PCR reads, keeping one entry per CDR3 protein, no DNA. Across some 2,900 distinct CDR3 sequences, the top ten clones capture about 9.6% of the sample. The CDR3 is 15 residues long. Germline loops: CDR1 LNHDA, CDR2 SQIVND (reference sequence). These data originate in a study of T cell clusters in autoimmune cytopenias. Each sample's input was roughly 250 ng genomic DNA, some 34,000 genome equivalents.

The chain is built from TRBV19 and TRBJ2-7; as DNA is missing, the TRBD1 call by TCRdb cannot be tested. The origin of this receptor is a human donor with an autoimmune cytopenia or autoimmune hepatitis (not recorded which). The material sequenced was peripheral blood. CDR3 residues: CASSIDGQGRDEQYF.